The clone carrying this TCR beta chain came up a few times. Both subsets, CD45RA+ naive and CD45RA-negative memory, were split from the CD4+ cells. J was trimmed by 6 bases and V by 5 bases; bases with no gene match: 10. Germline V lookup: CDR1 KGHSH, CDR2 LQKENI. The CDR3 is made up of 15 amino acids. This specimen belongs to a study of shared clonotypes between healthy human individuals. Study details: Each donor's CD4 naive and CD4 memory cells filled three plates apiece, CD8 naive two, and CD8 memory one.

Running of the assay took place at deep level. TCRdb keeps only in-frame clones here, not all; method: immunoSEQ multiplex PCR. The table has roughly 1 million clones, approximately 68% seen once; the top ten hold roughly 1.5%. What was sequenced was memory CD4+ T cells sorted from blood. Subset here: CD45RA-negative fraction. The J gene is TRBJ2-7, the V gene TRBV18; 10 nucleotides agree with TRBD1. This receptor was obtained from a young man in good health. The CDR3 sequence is CASSSQRDRGGEQYF. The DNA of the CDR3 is TGTGCCAGCTCATCCCAACGGGACAGGGGCGGCGAGCAGTACTTC.